This TCR beta chain originates from a study of Ad26.COV2.S vaccination and SARS-CoV-2 variants. This table comes from immunoSEQ multiplex PCR, and its TCRdb copy is limited to in-frame clones, with some not included. The sample lists 350,000 to 450,000 clones, just over 90% seen once, with about 3.8% in the top ten. Of note for this clone: No antigen is known for it.

V gave up 0 bases and J gave up 5 bases, with 16 bases separating them. The CDR3 consists of 16 residues. Germline loops: CDR1 WNHNN, CDR2 SYGVQD (reference sequence). Findings and caveats of the study: After vaccination, reports described spike-specific CD8+ and CD4+ T cell responses as showing substantial breadth.

The rearrangement uses TRBV10-1 and TRBJ1-1; D not resolved. Sample: peripheral blood, taken after recovery from COVID-19. The sequence came from a human donor who had recovered from COVID-19. CDR3 DNA sequence: TGCGCCAGCAGTGAGTCTTTCGCAGGCGGTCCTACTGAAGCTTTCTTT. Its protein is CASSESFAGGPTEAFF.